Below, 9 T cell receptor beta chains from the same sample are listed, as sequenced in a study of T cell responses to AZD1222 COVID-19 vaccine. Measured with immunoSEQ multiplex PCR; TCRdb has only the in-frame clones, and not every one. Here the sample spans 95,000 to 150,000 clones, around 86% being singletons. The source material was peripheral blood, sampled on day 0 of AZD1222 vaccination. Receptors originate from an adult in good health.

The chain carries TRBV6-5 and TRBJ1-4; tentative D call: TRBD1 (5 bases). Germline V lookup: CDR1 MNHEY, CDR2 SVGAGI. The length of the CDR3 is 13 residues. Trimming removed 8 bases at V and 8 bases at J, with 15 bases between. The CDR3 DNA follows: TGTGCCAGCGGGAAACAGGACAACGAAAAACTGTTTTTT. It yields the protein CASGKQDNEKLFF.

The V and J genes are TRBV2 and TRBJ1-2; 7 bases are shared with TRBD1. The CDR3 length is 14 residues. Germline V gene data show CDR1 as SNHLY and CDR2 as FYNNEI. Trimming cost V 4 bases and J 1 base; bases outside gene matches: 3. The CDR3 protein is CASSGDSFNYGYTF. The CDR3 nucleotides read TGTGCCAGCAGTGGGGACAGCTTTAACTATGGCTACACCTTC.

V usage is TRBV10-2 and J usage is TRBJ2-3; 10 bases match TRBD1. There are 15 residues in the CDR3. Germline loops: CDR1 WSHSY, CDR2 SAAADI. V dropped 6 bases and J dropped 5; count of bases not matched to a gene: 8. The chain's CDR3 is CASRSRTGGRDTQYF. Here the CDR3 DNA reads TGCGCCAGCAGGTCAAGGACAGGGGGTAGAGATACGCAGTATTTT.

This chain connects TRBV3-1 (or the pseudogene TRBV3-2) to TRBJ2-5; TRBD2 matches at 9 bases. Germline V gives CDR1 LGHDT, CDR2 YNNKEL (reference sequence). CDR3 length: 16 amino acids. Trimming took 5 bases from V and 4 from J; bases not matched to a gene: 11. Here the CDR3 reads CASSDHRAGGPETQYF. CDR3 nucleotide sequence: TGTGCCAGCAGCGACCACAGGGCGGGGGGGCCAGAGACCCAGTACTTC.

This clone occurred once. The CDR3 region has the DNA TGTGCCAGCAGCTTAGAGCCCCAGGGTAGCGGGAGTTCCTACAATGAGCAGTTCTTC. It is translated as CASSLEPQGSGSSYNEQFF. The genes are TRBV11-2 and TRBJ2-1, with TRBD2 matching 9 bases. This CDR3 is built from 19 residues. From germline, CDR1 is SGHAT and CDR2 FQNNGV. V lost 0 bases and J lost 1; bases outside the gene matches: 10.

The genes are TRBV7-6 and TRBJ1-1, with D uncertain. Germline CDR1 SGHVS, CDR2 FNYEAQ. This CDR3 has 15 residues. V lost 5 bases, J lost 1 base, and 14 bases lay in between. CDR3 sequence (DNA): TGTGCCAGCAGCCCTGTAGGGTCCTCGAACACTGAAGCTTTCTTT. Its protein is CASSPVGSSNTEAFF.

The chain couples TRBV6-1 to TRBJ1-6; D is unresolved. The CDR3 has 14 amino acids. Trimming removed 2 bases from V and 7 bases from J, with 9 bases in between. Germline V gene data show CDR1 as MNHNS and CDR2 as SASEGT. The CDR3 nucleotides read TGTGCCAGCAGTGAAAGGGTACCCAATTCACCCCTCCACTTT. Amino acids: CASSERVPNSPLHF.

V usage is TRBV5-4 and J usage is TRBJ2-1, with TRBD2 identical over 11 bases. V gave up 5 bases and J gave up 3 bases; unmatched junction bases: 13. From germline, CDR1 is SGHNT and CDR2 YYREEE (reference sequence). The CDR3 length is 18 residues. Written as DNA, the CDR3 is TGTGCCAGCAGTTCGGGACTAGCGGTGGGACCCCGCTACAATGAGCAGTTCTTC. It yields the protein CASSSGLAVGPRYNEQFF.

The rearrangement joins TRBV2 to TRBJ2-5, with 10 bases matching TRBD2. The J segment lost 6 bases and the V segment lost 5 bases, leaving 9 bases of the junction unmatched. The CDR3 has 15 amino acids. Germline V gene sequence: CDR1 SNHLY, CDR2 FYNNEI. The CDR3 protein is CASSPQREGQKTQYF. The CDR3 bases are TGTGCCAGCAGTCCACAGCGGGAGGGACAAAAGACCCAGTACTTC.